This T cell receptor beta chain was found in a study of T-cell memory formation after mild COVID-19. Overall study findings and caveats: CD4+ contracting clones were mainly CM and EM; CD8+ ones, EMRA.

TCRdb reanalysed the 5' RACE reads using MiXCR and keeps one entry per CDR3 protein. The sample lists more than 75,000 distinct CDR3 sequences; 25% were seen once. CDR3 length: 11 residues. The V end lost 3 bases, the J end lost 9 bases, and 6 bases lay between the germline ends. Comment on this clonotype: Its specificity is unknown.

The J gene is TRBJ2-1, the V gene TRBV12-3 or TRBV12-4; tentative D call: TRBD2 (5 bases). This TCR derives from a man aged 18 to 30 who had mild COVID-19 (a few samples of this study predate the infection). Cell type and time point are not known. Sequencing input: PBMCs or a T cell subset sorted from them (not recorded which). The CDR3 nucleotides read TGTGCCAGCAGTTTCGGGATTGAGCAGTTCTTC. This gives the protein CASSFGIEQFF.